The present entry profiles one T cell receptor beta chain with its context. V shed 4 bases, J shed 0 bases, and the junction held 6 bases outside the gene matches. The CDR3 spans 16 residues. The germline CDR1 and CDR2 sequences are MNHNY and SVGAGI (reference sequence). The data are from a study of spatial heterogeneity in lung cancer. One entry per CDR3 protein results from TCRdb running MiXCR on the 5' RACE reads. This table has some 87,000 distinct CDR3 sequences, roughly 10% appearing once. The time point: sample taken at primary tumor resection. Without sorting, whole RNA was sequenced from tumor, nontumor lung or frozen PBMC. The donor population consisted of approximately 70 patients with untreated, early-stage non-small cell lung cancer.

The material sequenced was PBMCs, taken at surgery. This sequence originates from a male donor with early-stage non-small cell lung cancer. The V call is TRBV6-6, the J call TRBJ1-5, with 7 bases matching TRBD1. CDR3 DNA: TGTGCCAGCAGTTGGCGACAGGGTGGTAGCAATCAGCCCCAGCATTTT. The encoded protein is CASSWRQGGSNQPQHF.